A selection of T cell receptor beta chains follows, all from one sample in a study of identifying expanded T cells in peripheral blood. Data came from immunoSEQ multiplex PCR; TCRdb stores just in-frame clones and leaves some out. The table lists approximately 130,000 clones, 75% to 90% of them singletons. What was sequenced was blood. The receptors shown here come from a person aged 18 to 69 in good health. Each CDR3 is given with its conserved first and last residue. D genes are given only for firm matches. Clone sizes are given selectively: once, few, many, or a class where the clone is expanded.

>-|TRBJ2-1|TRBD1|TRBV10-3
CAIEADPGQGYNEQFF
TGTGCCATCGAGGCGGACCCGGGACAGGGGTACAATGAGCAGTTCTTC
>-|TRBJ1-1|-|TRBV28
CASSYKGNTEAFF
TGTGCCAGCAGTTATAAGGGAAACACTGAAGCTTTCTTT
>-|TRBJ2-3|-|TRBV6-6
CASKAGSSTDTQYF
TGTGCCAGCAAAGCAGGCTCTAGCACAGATACGCAGTATTTT
>-|TRBJ2-1|-|TRBV7-2
CASSPDSAVNEQFF
TGTGCCAGCAGCCCCGACTCGGCGGTCAATGAGCAGTTCTTC
>-|TRBJ1-1|-|TRBV19
CASSVSSSHTEAFF
TGTGCCAGTAGTGTAAGTTCATCCCACACTGAAGCTTTCTTT
>-|TRBJ2-7|TRBD2|TRBV6-1
CASNTAATSGDEQYF
TGTGCCAGCAACACAGCCGCGACTAGCGGTGACGAGCAGTACTTC
>-|TRBJ1-4|TRBD1|TRBV28
CASSFPPTGANEKLFF
TGTGCCAGCAGCTTCCCCCCCACAGGGGCTAATGAAAAACTGTTTTTT
>-|TRBJ1-1|-|TRBV9
CASSVTLGGSAEAFF
TGTGCCAGCAGCGTTACACTGGGGGGGAGCGCTGAAGCTTTCTTT
>-|TRBJ2-5|-|TRBV6-1
CASSDDPGAPVQETQYF
TGTGCCAGCAGTGATGACCCAGGGGCGCCAGTCCAAGAGACCCAGTACTTC
>-|TRBJ1-2|-|TRBV11-2
CASSLGSGTPNYGYTF
TGTGCCAGCAGCTTGGGATCCGGGACACCTAACTATGGCTACACCTTC
>-|TRBJ1-5|-|TRBV5-1
CASSLGDNQPQHF
TGCGCCAGCAGCTTAGGCGACAATCAGCCCCAGCATTTT
>-|TRBJ2-2|TRBD2|TRBV19
CASTTRGGPGELFF
TGTGCCAGTACCACGAGGGGAGGGCCCGGGGAGCTGTTTTTT
>once|TRBJ2-1|-|TRBV7-9
CASSPGSYNEQFF
TGTGCCAGCAGCCCGGGGTCCTACAATGAGCAGTTCTTC